Each of the 6 T cell receptor beta chains below was sequenced from the same sample in a study of T cells in Graves' hyperthyroidism and ophthalmopathy. Authors of the study amplified TCR beta CDR3 regions from RNA transcripts. First-round RT-PCR with HTBI primers amplified the TCR CDR3 region. TCRdb independently ran MiXCR on the multiplex PCR reads; one entry per CDR3 protein. The sample carries a few hundred thousand distinct CDR3 sequences, around 14% recorded once. Sample: blood. The receptor source for this set is a woman aged 18-35 years with Graves' hyperthyroidism.

This clonotype turned up a few times. The chain uses TRBV2 and TRBJ1-3; a possible D gene is TRBD1 (5 bases). Trimming stripped 8 bases from V and 0 bases from J, with 8 bases between. This CDR3 comprises 13 residues. CDR1 SNHLY and CDR2 FYNNEI come from the germline V gene. The CDR3 DNA sequence: TGTGCCAGCCTGACAGCCTCTGGAAACACCATATATTTT. This gives the protein CASLTASGNTIYF.

At least ten counts were recorded for this clonotype. The V and J genes are TRBV4-1 and TRBJ1-1, with D tentatively TRBD1 (6 bases). CDR1 and CDR2 (germline): MGHRA, YSYEKL. This CDR3 is built from 13 residues. V lost 1 base, J lost 6 bases, and 9 bases lay in between. The CDR3 DNA follows: TGCGCCAGCAGCCAAGTTACAGGGCCTGAAGCTTTCTTT. Translating gives CASSQVTGPEAFF.

The sample holds many counts of this clonotype. The chain combines TRBV28 with TRBJ2-5; D is perhaps TRBD2 (5 bases). Germline lookup yields CDR1 MDHEN and CDR2 SYDVKM. The CDR3 extends over 16 amino acids. Between the trimmed V and J ends, which lost 6 bases and 5 bases, there was a span of 22 bases. The CDR3 region has the DNA TGTGCCAGCAGCTACCCCCGTGGACGGGGTGGTGAGACCCAGTACTTC. Its protein is CASSYPRGRGGETQYF. The whole variable domain, remainder taken from reference TRBV28 and TRBJ2-5, is DVKVTQSSRYLVKRTGEKVFLECVQDMDHENMFWYRQDPGLGLRLIYFSYDVKMKEKGDIPEGYSVSREKKERFSLILESASTNQTSMYLCASSYPRGRGGETQYFGPGTRLLVL.

This clonotype was observed at least ten times. The chain joins TRBV11-2 to TRBJ2-7; maybe TRBD1 (5 bases). V lost 1 base and J lost 2, with 9 bases in between. The germline V gene has CDR1 SGHAT and CDR2 FQNNGV. The CDR3 is 14 amino acids. The CDR3 region is CASSLGGVTYEQYF. DNA for the CDR3: TGTGCCAGCAGCTTAGGGGGCGTTACCTACGAGCAGTACTTC.

This clonotype was detected ten times or more. The chain has TRBV30 and TRBJ2-2; tentative D call: TRBD2 (6 bases). V lost 2 bases to trimming and J lost 3 bases, with 10 bases between them. This CDR3 comprises 14 residues. Germline-derived CDR1 and CDR2 are GTSNPN and SVGIG (reference sequence). The CDR3 bases are TGTGCCTGGAGTCGCGCGGGGTACACCGGGGAGCTGTTTTTT. Its translation is CAWSRAGYTGELFF.

The chain links TRBV29-1 to TRBJ1-2, with TRBD1 as a possible D gene (5 bases). Trimming removed 4 bases from V and 8 bases from J, with 11 bases in between. CDR1 SQVTM and CDR2 ANQGSEA come from the germline V gene. The CDR3 is 11 residues long. The CDR3 sequence is CSVGGGPGYTF. The CDR3 nucleotides are TGCAGCGTTGGCGGGGGTCCGGGCTACACCTTC.